This T cell receptor beta chain was retrieved from a study of memory CD4+ T cells and cytomegalovirus serostatus. Study-wide context: Healthy Belgian adult donors included under ten CMV-positive and some 25 CMV-negative people.

Regarding this clone: What it binds is unknown.

Single viable CD3+CD4+CD8-CD45RO+ cells were sorted as the memory CD4+ T cells. Serum IgG to CMV pp150, pp28, p38 and p52 defined serostatus. CD4+ T cells were isolated by positive magnetic selection. The germline V gene encodes CDR1 SGHVS and CDR2 FQNEAQ. This CDR3 spans 13 amino acids. Trimming took off 5 bases at V and 4 bases at J, with 11 bases between the two ends. Study observations and caveats: Each of 67 CMV-associated TCRbeta sequences occurred in one to five individuals.

Assay used: immunoSEQ multiplex PCR; TCRdb lists only in-frame clones, some missing. The sample has about 52,000 clones; about 80% are singletons. Sequenced input: memory CD4+ T cells from blood. V is TRBV7-8 and J is TRBJ1-2, with a possible D match to TRBD1 (5 bases). The clonotype originates from an adult in good health and CMV-seropositive. As DNA, the CDR3 is TGTGCCAGCAGCCCGGACACCTCCTATGGCTACACCTTC. Residues: CASSPDTSYGYTF.